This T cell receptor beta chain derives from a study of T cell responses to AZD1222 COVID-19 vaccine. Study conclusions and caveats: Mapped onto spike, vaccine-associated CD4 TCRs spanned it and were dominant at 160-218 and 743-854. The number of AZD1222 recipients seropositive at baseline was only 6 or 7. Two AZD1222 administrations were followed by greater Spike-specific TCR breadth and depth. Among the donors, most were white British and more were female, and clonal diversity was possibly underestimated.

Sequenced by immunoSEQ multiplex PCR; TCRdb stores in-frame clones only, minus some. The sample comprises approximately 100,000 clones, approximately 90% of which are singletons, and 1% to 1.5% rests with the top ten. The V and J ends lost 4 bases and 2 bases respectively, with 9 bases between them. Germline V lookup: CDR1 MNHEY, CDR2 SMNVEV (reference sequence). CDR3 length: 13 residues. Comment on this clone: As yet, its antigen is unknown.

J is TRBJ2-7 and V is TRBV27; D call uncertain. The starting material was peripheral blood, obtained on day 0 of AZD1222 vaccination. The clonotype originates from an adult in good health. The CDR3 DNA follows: TGTGCCAGCAGTTGGCAGGCAGCCTACGAGCAGTACTTC. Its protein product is CASSWQAAYEQYF.